This T cell receptor (beta chain) was sequenced in a study of cytomegalovirus exposure and HLA in healthy donors. Study information: HLA-typed donors were the source of 86 million or so unique TCRs held in an early data release.

In the case of this clone: Its antigen remains unknown.

Researchers ran the PCR with 60 Vbeta and 13 Jbeta primers. Original methodology: A later analysis tallied about 80 million unique TCR beta chains, around 10 million of them shared. The protocol was immunoSEQ multiplex PCR, while the TCRdb copy is restricted to in-frame clones and leaves out a portion. Clonal size and the V and J genes are those of that table, whereas D and trimming came from the DNA. The repertoire holds about 160,000 clones, around four fifths seen once, with 1.5% to 2% in the top ten. Whole-study findings and limits: The majority of CMV-associated TCR beta chains were reported as apparently HLA-restricted in a later analysis. HLA alleles were associated with 17,000 or so TCR beta sequences in a later analysis at 0.05 false discovery rate.

The V segment lost 2 bases and the J segment 4 bases; nucleotides outside the gene matches: 1. The CDR3 consists of 13 residues. The germline V gene encodes CDR1 SGHVS and CDR2 FQNEAQ. The rearrangement joins TRBV7-8 to TRBJ1-1; 7 nucleotides agree with TRBD1. Sequencing was performed on PBMCs. The sequence was collected from a man between 18 and 35 years old in good health and CMV-seronegative. CDR3 in amino acids: CASSLSGGTEAFF. In DNA form, the CDR3 reads TGTGCCAGCAGCTTATCAGGGGGCACTGAAGCTTTCTTT.